The next 12 T cell receptor beta chains were all read from a single sample in a study of blood T cell repertoires in COVID-19. Here immunoSEQ multiplex PCR was the method, and the copy in TCRdb shows in-frame clones only, minus some. The sample gives some 120,000 clones, around 89% of which show up once; about a fifth is in the top ten. Sequencing was performed on peripheral blood. The receptors here all came from a human donor with acute or convalescent COVID-19. The donor label of this sample is uncertain.

This sequence joins TRBV28 and TRBJ2-7; no reliable D call. Germline values: CDR1 MDHEN, CDR2 SYDVKM. The CDR3 has 12 residues. V gave up 7 bases and J gave up 0 bases, with 7 bases separating them. The CDR3 is CASNSYSYEQYF. Here the CDR3 DNA reads TGTGCCAGCAATTCCTACTCCTACGAGCAGTACTTC. Filled out from reference TRBV28 and TRBJ2-7, the complete variable domain reads DVKVTQSSRYLVKRTGEKVFLECVQDMDHENMFWYRQDPGLGLRLIYFSYDVKMKEKGDIPEGYSVSREKKERFSLILESASTNQTSMYLCASNSYSYEQYFGPGTRLTVT.

This rearrangement joins TRBV7-2 to TRBJ1-1, with D perhaps TRBD1 (5 bases). The CDR3 spans 14 residues. V was cut by 1 base and J by 3 bases, with 9 bases left in between. Germline loops: CDR1 SGHTA, CDR2 FQGNSA. The CDR3 here is CASSLGREDTEAFF. CDR3 coding DNA: TGTGCCAGCAGCTTAGGCAGGGAGGACACTGAAGCTTTCTTT.

The rearrangement joins TRBV12-5 to TRBJ2-3; 9 bases are a match to TRBD2. After removal of 7 bases from V and 2 bases from J, the junction contained 7 bases not matched to a gene. The CDR3 covers 15 residues. Germline V CDR1 and CDR2: LGHNT, FRNRAP. CDR3 sequence (DNA): TGTGCTAGTGCTCAATTAGCGGGAGACACAGATACGCAGTATTTT. It yields the protein CASAQLAGDTDTQYF.

This chain links TRBV6-2 or TRBV6-3 with TRBJ1-6, with D possibly matching TRBD1 (6 bases). The V end lost 5 bases, the J end lost 8 bases, and 10 bases lay between the germline ends. Germline V gene sequence: CDR1 MNHEY, CDR2 SVGEGT. There are 13 residues in the CDR3. CDR3 amino acids: CASSAGVYSPLHF. Here the CDR3 DNA reads TGTGCCAGCAGTGCAGGGGTTTATTCACCCCTCCACTTT.

On this clone itself: Sequence at one end of the junction differs from germline and may be a read error. CDR3 bases: TGTGCCAGCAGTCAAGAGTACGGACAGGGGGTCAAACTGTTTTTT. As protein: CASSQEYGQGVKLFF. V gene TRBV3-1 (or the pseudogene TRBV3-2) combines with J gene TRBJ1-4; TRBD1 matches at 10 bases. From germline, CDR1 is LGHDT and CDR2 YNNKEL (reference sequence). This CDR3 has 15 residues.

V gene TRBV9 combines with J gene TRBJ2-3, with a tentative D call TRBD2 (5 bases). V lost 0 bases and J 1 base, leaving 9 bases between the germline ends. The CDR3 consists of 15 residues. CDR1 SGDLS and CDR2 YYNGEE come from the germline V gene. The CDR3: CASSVVGRGTDTQYF. In DNA form, the CDR3 reads TGTGCCAGCAGCGTAGTAGGGCGGGGCACAGATACGCAGTATTTT.

This sequence joins TRBV19 and TRBJ1-2; D is undetermined. Germline assignment: CDR1 LNHDA and CDR2 SQIVND (reference sequence). The CDR3 loop spans 13 amino acids. Trimming removed 4 bases at V and 8 bases at J, with 14 bases between. The CDR3 is CASSREDRQGYTF. Here the CDR3 DNA reads TGTGCCAGTAGTAGGGAGGATCGGCAAGGCTACACCTTC.

This chain uses TRBV15 with TRBJ1-3; TRBD1 agrees at 7 bases. Germline V gene data show CDR1 as LNHNV and CDR2 as YYDKDF (reference sequence). CDR3 length: 18 residues. The trim removed 0 bases at V and 2 bases at J, leaving 10 bases unmatched. The CDR3 reads CATSREIVGQGAGNTIYF. In DNA form, the CDR3 reads TGTGCCACCAGCAGAGAAATTGTAGGGCAGGGGGCTGGAAACACCATATATTTT.

The V gene is TRBV6-5, the J gene TRBJ1-5; D gene ambiguous. The CDR3 has 13 residues. CDR1 and CDR2 from the germline V gene are MNHEY and SVGAGI. V lost 10 bases and J lost 0, with 10 bases in between. The CDR3 spells CATREDSNQPQHF. In DNA, the CDR3 is TGTGCCACCCGAGAAGATAGCAATCAGCCCCAGCATTTT.

The chain carries TRBV5-6 and TRBJ1-5; D may be TRBD1 (5 bases). V lost 3 bases and J 5 bases, leaving 9 bases between the germline ends. CDR3 length: 13 amino acids. CDR1 SGHDT and CDR2 YYEEEE come from the germline V gene. CDR3 region: CASSWQGYQPQHF. CDR3 sequence (DNA): TGTGCCAGCAGCTGGCAGGGCTATCAGCCCCAGCATTTT.

The chain links TRBV5-1 to TRBJ1-2; 8 bases fit TRBD1. Unmatched junction bases numbered 2, after V lost 6 bases and J lost 1 base. Looked up from germline, CDR1 is SGHRS and CDR2 is YFSETQ. The CDR3 contains 13 residues. The CDR3 region is CASTGQGNYGYTF. Written as DNA, the CDR3 is TGCGCCAGCACCGGACAGGGTAACTATGGCTACACCTTC.

V is TRBV9 and J is TRBJ2-7, with D hard to call. CDR1 is SGDLS, CDR2 YYNGEE, per germline. This CDR3 spans 13 amino acids. The V end lost 3 bases, the J end lost 3 bases, and 10 bases lay between the germline ends. The CDR3 loop is CASSAQVDYEQYF. As DNA, the CDR3 is TGTGCCAGCAGCGCCCAGGTTGACTACGAGCAGTACTTC. The entire variable domain, with the rest obtained from reference TRBV9 and TRBJ2-7, is as follows: DSGVTQTPKHLITATGQRVTLRCSPRSGDLSVYWYQQSLDQGLQFLIQYYNGEERAKGNILERFSAQQFPDLHSELNLSSLELGDSALYFCASSAQVDYEQYFGPGTRLTVT.